This T cell receptor beta chain appears in the sequencing data of a study of CD8+ T cells in alopecia areata. Regarding this clone: What it binds is unknown. Other nucleotide sequences from this sample produce the same CDR3.

Germline V gene lookup returns CDR1 SGHVS and CDR2 FNYEAQ. J lost 1 base, V lost 0 bases, and 1 base had no gene match. The CDR3 loop spans 15 amino acids. General study findings and limits: With tofacitinib ongoing, many expanded lesional clones persisted in both scalp and blood. With just one nonresponder, it is still uncertain whether baseline CD8+ expansion relates to response.

Described treatment: oral pan-JAK inhibitor, 5-10 mg twice daily. RNA extraction was followed by reverse transcription into cDNA, which acted as the sequencing template. TCRdb keeps only in-frame clones here, not all; method: immunoSEQ multiplex PCR. The sample shows around 300,000 clones, 60% of them seen only once. The material was CD4+ T cells sorted from blood, obtained at approximately week 51, from a patient treated with tofacitinib. The clonotype was recovered from a human donor with alopecia areata. The chain is built from TRBV7-6 and TRBJ2-7; 9 bases align to TRBD1. CDR3 nucleotide sequence: TGTGCCAGCAGCTTAGCGGGGACAGGGTCCTACGAGCAGTACTTC. It translates to CASSLAGTGSYEQYF.